This TCR beta chain was identified in a study of blood T cell repertoires in COVID-19. At the level of the study: The United States, Italy and Spain were the sources of the acute and convalescent COVID-19 samples.

This clone came up a few times. CDR3 size: 12 residues. V dropped 3 bases and J dropped 4 bases, with 4 bases sitting between them. Looked up from germline, CDR1 is KGHSH and CDR2 is LQKENI. The data were produced by immunoSEQ multiplex PCR, yet TCRdb's version contains in-frame clones alone and is incomplete. The sample contains 140,000 to 150,000 clones, about nine tenths of which appear only once. The receptor was isolated from a human donor in a cohort sampled during active COVID-19. The source material was peripheral blood. The chain links TRBV18 to TRBJ1-5; D remains unclear. CDR3 bases: TGTGCCAGCTCACCGGCTAATCAGCCCCAGCATTTT. Translating gives CASSPANQPQHF.